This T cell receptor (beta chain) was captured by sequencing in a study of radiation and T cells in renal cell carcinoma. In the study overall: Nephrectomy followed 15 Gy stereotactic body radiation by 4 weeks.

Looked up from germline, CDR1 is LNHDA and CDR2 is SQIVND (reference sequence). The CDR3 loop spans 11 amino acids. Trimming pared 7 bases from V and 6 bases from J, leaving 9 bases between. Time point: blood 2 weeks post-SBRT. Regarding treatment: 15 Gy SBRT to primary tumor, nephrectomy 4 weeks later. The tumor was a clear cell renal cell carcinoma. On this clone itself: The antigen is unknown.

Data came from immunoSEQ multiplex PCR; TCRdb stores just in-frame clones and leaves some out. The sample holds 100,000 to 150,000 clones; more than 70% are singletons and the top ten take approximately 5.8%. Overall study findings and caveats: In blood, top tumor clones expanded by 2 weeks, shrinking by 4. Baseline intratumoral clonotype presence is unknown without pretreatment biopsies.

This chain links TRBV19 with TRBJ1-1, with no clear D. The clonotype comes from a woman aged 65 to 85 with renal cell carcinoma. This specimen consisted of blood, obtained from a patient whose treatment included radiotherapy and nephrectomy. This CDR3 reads CASKNGPEAFF. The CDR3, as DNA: TGTGCCAGTAAGAACGGCCCTGAAGCTTTCTTT.